This passage covers 10 T cell receptor beta chains from one sample sequenced in a study of neoadjuvant anti-PD-1 for oral cavity cancer. Regarding time point: after neoadjuvant nivolumab, at surgical resection. Assay: immunoSEQ multiplex PCR; the TCRdb copy retains only in-frame clones and omits some. The sample has 13,000 to 15,000 clones, 60% to 75% seen once. The sample was PBMCs, taken after nivolumab (anti-PD-1) treatment. Every receptor here comes from a person aged 40-85 years with oral cavity squamous cell carcinoma.

CDR3 protein: CASSLEFQGTDTQYF. In nucleotides, the CDR3 is TGTGCCAGCAGCTTGGAGTTCCAAGGCACAGATACGCAGTATTTT. The chain has TRBV11-2 and TRBJ2-3; no definite D call. The germline V and J ends were trimmed by 3 bases and 1 base, with 11 bases remaining between them. Germline CDR1 is SGHAT and CDR2 is FQNNGV. The CDR3 spans 15 residues.

V gene TRBV10-3 combines with J gene TRBJ2-1; 8 bases fit TRBD2. The CDR3 loop spans 17 amino acids. J gave up 5 bases and V 0 bases, and 9 bases lay outside the gene matches. Germline lookup yields CDR1 ENHRY and CDR2 SYGVKD. CDR3 region: CAISESLREALHNEQFF. DNA for the CDR3: TGTGCCATCAGTGAGTCTTTGCGGGAGGCCCTCCACAATGAGCAGTTCTTC.

The chain joins TRBV19 to TRBJ2-7; TRBD1 matches 9 bases. The CDR3 covers 15 residues. Germline-derived CDR1 and CDR2 are LNHDA and SQIVND (reference sequence). V gave up 5 bases and J gave up 3 bases; unmatched junction bases: 8. In DNA form, the CDR3 reads TGTGCCAGTAGTCCCCCCGGGACAGGGAGCTACGAGCAGTACTTC. It codes for CASSPPGTGSYEQYF.

The chain combines TRBV11-2 with TRBJ2-7; TRBD2 might be the D (6 bases). The CDR3 has 14 residues. Germline lookup yields CDR1 SGHAT and CDR2 FQNNGV. Trimming pared 0 bases from V and 3 bases from J, leaving 9 bases between. The CDR3, as DNA: TGTGCCAGCAGCTTAGAGGGCGGGATCTACGAGCAGTACTTC. As protein: CASSLEGGIYEQYF.

The chain recombines TRBV11-2 with TRBJ1-3; 10 nucleotides agree with TRBD1. CDR3 length: 15 amino acids. Losses at the gene ends were 2 bases for V and 8 bases for J; bases not matched to a gene: 6. CDR1 and CDR2 from the germline V gene are SGHAT and FQNNGV. The CDR3 DNA reads TGTGCCAGCAGCTTAAGCGGGGACAGGGGACACACCATATATTTT. It codes for CASSLSGDRGHTIYF.

The chain has TRBV10-3 and TRBJ2-5; either TRBD1 or TRBD2 may supply D (6 bases each). This CDR3 contains 13 residues. V shed 4 bases and J shed 1 base, with 7 bases lying between them. Germline lookup yields CDR1 ENHRY and CDR2 SYGVKD. DNA of the CDR3: TGTGCCATCAGTGCGGGGGCCCAAGAGACCCAGTACTTC. Amino acid sequence: CAISAGAQETQYF.

The chain joins TRBV5-4 to TRBJ1-2; D is ambiguous. The germline CDR1 and CDR2 sequences are SGHNT and YYREEE (reference sequence). The CDR3 totals 14 residues. Between the trimmed V and J ends, which lost 0 bases and 2 bases, there was a span of 8 bases. CDR3 loop: CASSLAGSNYGYTF. The CDR3 bases are TGTGCCAGCAGCTTGGCCGGGTCCAACTATGGCTACACCTTC.

The CDR3 protein is CASGQGNTDTQYF. The CDR3 region has the DNA TGTGCTAGTGGTCAGGGAAACACAGATACGCAGTATTTT. The gene calls are TRBV12-5 and TRBJ2-3, with D possibly matching TRBD1 (5 bases). Per germline, CDR1 LGHNT and CDR2 FRNRAP. The ends were cut back, 5 bases at V and 2 bases at J, with 8 bases in the middle. The CDR3 extends over 13 amino acids.

The chain joins TRBV11-2 to TRBJ2-1, with TRBD2 identical over 8 bases. The CDR3 extends over 14 amino acids. Germline-derived CDR1 and CDR2 are SGHAT and FQNNGV. V gave up 5 bases and J gave up 3 bases; unmatched junction bases: 3. The CDR3 sequence is CASSGSGSYNEQFF. In DNA, the CDR3 is TGTGCCAGCAGCGGAAGCGGGAGCTACAATGAGCAGTTCTTC.

This clone was counted between two and nine times. The chain combines TRBV9 with TRBJ1-1; maybe TRBD1 (5 bases). This CDR3 is 17 amino acids long. The V gene's germline CDR1 is SGDLS and CDR2 YYNGEE. Trimming removed 3 bases at V and 1 base at J, with 19 bases between. The DNA of the CDR3 is TGTGCCAGCAGCGCAAAGATAGGGGCTGGGGGGAACACTGAAGCTTTCTTT. It codes for CASSAKIGAGGNTEAFF.